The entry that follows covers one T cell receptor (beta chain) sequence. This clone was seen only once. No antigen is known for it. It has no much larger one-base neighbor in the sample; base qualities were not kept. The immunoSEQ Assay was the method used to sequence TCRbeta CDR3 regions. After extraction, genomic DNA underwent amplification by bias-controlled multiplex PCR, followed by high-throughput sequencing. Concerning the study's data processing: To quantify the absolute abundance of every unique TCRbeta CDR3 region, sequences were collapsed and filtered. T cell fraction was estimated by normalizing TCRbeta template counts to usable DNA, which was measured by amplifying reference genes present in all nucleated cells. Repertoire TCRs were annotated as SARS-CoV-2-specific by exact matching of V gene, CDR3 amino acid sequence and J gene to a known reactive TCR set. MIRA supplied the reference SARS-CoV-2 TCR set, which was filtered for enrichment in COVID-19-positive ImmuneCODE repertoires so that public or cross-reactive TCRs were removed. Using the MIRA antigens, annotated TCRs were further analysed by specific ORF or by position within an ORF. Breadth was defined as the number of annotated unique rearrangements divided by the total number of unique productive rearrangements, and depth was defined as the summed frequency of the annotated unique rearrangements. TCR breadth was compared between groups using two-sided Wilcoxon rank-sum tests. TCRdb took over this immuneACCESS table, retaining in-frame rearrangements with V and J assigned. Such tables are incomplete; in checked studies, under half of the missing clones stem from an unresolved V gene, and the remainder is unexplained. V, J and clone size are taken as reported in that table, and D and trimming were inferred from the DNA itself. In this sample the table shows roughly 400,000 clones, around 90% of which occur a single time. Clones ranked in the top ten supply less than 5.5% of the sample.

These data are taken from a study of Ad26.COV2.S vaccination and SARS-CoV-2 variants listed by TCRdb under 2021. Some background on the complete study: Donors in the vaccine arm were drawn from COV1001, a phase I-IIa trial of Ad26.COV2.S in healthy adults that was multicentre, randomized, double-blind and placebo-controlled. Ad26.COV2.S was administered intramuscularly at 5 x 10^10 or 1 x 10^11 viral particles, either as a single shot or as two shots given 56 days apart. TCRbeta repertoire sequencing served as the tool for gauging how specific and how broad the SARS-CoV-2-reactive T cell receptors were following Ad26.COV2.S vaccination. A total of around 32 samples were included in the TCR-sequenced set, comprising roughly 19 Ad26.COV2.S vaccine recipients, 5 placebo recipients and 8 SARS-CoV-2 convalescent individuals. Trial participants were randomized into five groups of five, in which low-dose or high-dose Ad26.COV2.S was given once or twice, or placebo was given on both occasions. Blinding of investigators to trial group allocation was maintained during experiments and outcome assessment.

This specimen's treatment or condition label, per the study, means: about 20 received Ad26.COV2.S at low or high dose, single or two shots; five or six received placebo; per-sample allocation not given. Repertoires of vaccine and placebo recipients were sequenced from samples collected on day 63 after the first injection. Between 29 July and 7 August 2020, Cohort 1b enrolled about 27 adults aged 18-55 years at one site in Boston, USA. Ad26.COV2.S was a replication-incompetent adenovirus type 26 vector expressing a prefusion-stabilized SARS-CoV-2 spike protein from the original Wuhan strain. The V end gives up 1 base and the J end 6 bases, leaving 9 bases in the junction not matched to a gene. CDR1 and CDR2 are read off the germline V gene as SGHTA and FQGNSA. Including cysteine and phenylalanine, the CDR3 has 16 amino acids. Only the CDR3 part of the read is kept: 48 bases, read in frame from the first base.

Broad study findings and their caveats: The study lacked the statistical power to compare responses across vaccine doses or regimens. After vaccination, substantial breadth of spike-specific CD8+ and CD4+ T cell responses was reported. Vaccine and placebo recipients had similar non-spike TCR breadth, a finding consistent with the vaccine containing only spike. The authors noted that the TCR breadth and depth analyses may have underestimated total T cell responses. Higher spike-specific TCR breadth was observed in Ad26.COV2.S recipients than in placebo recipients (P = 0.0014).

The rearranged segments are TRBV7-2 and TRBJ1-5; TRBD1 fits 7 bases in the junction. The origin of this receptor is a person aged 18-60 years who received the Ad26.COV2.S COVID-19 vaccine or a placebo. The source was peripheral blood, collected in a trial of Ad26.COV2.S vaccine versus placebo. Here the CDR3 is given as CASSLGVDRATQPQHF. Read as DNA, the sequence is TGTGCCAGCAGCTTAGGTGTAGACAGGGCCACTCAGCCCCAGCATTTT.